This TCR beta chain was profiled in a study of T-cell memory formation after mild COVID-19. Broader study findings: Those CD4+ clones that contracted were mainly in CM and EM (CD8+ ones in EMRA). Clones contracting over day 15 to 85 were CD4/CD8 balanced, with later expanders leaning CD4+.

Constant-segment primers and 5'RACE yielded cDNA libraries for TCR alpha and TCR beta, each carrying sample barcodes and UMIs. TCRdb re-called the 5' RACE reads with MiXCR, one entry per CDR3 protein. The sample includes 450,000 to 650,000 distinct CDR3 sequences, about 22% of them seen just once. The trim removed 0 bases at V and 4 bases at J, leaving 5 bases unmatched. In germline, CDR1 is MGHRA, CDR2 YSYEKL. The CDR3 runs to 15 residues. To note about this clonotype: Its antigen remains unknown.

This clonotype was sampled from an adult woman who had mild COVID-19 (a few samples of this study predate the infection). Cell type and time point are not known. Sequenced sample: PBMCs or a T cell subset sorted from them (not recorded which). V and J are TRBV4-1 and TRBJ1-2, with 7 bases lining up with TRBD1. CDR3 nucleotide sequence: TGCGCCAGCAGCCAAGAGACAGGGCACGGCTATGGCTACACCTTC. It codes for CASSQETGHGYGYTF.